This entry lists 8 T cell receptor beta chains sequenced from one sample in a study of shared clonotypes between healthy human individuals. Only in-frame clones appear in the TCRdb table, and some are missing; sequencing was by immunoSEQ multiplex PCR. The profile shows some 2.3 million clones, 90% to 95% of them singletons. The sample comprised naive CD4+ T cells from PBMCs. Subset meaning: CD45RA+ positively selected. These receptors all stem from a man younger than 35 in good health. Some clones in this sample may be carry-over from other donors' samples.

The rearrangement uses TRBV25-1 and TRBJ2-7; TRBD1 matches at 7 bases. This CDR3 contains 13 residues. Germline V gene lookup returns CDR1 MGHDK and CDR2 SYGVNS. Unmatched junction bases numbered 4, after V lost 8 bases and J lost 0 bases. CDR3 sequence (DNA): TGTGCCAGCCTAGGGGGCAGCTCCTACGAGCAGTACTTC. Protein product: CASLGGSSYEQYF.

The chain carries TRBV28 and TRBJ2-7; D not certain. The CDR3 has 14 residues. In germline, CDR1 is MDHEN, CDR2 SYDVKM. Trimming removed 5 bases from V and 5 bases from J, with 16 bases in between. CDR3 in amino acids: CASSPIGKKHEQYF. The DNA for the CDR3 is TGTGCCAGCAGTCCGATTGGGAAGAAGCACGAGCAGTACTTC.

This chain joins TRBV25-1 and TRBJ1-1; the D is unclear. The V end was cut by 4 bases, the J end by 4 bases, with 19 bases between. Germline V gene sequence: CDR1 MGHDK, CDR2 SYGVNS. The CDR3 is 16 amino acids. In nucleotides, the CDR3 is TGTGCCAGCAGTGCGAATATAGGAGGAGGGAGCACTGAAGCTTTCTTT. Translation: CASSANIGGGSTEAFF.

V gene TRBV9 combines with J gene TRBJ1-5; D unclear. The CDR3 sequence is 14 residues long. From germline, CDR1 is SGDLS and CDR2 YYNGEE. The V gene lost 0 bases and the J gene lost 5 bases, with 9 bases spanning the gap. The CDR3 reads CASSVGARHQPQHF. The CDR3 DNA reads as TGTGCCAGCAGCGTAGGGGCTCGCCATCAGCCCCAGCATTTT.

Comment on this clone: This CDR3 is also generated by other DNA sequences in the sample. The rearrangement links TRBV18 to TRBJ2-1; no reliable D call. With 1 base removed from V and 6 bases from J, the gap between germline ends came to 1 base. The CDR3 runs to 11 residues. Germline V gives CDR1 KGHSH, CDR2 LQKENI. CDR3 loop: CASSPRNEQFF. DNA of the CDR3: TGTGCCAGCTCACCACGCAATGAGCAGTTCTTC.

Written as DNA, the CDR3 is TGCGCCAGCAGCCTCAGGGTTGGGACTGAAGCTTTCTTT. Its protein is CASSLRVGTEAFF. V usage is TRBV5-1 and J usage is TRBJ1-1; D might be TRBD1 (5 bases). V lost 4 bases and J 5 bases, leaving 12 bases between the germline ends. CDR1 is SGHRS, CDR2 YFSETQ, per germline. This CDR3 contains 13 residues.

The chain recombines TRBV2 with TRBJ2-7, with a weak D call TRBD1 (7 bases). Trimming took 6 bases from V and 0 from J, leaving 15 bases between them. Germline assignment: CDR1 SNHLY and CDR2 FYNNEI. This CDR3 is 15 amino acids long. The CDR3 DNA reads as TGTGCCAGCAGGTTGGACCAGGGGGGCTCCTACGAGCAGTACTTC. Translated, it gives CASRLDQGGSYEQYF.

The chain combines TRBV10-3 with TRBJ2-6; TRBD2 is a possible D gene (5 bases). The germline V gene has CDR1 ENHRY and CDR2 SYGVKD. Trimming pared 6 bases from V and 2 bases from J, leaving 11 bases between. The CDR3 is made up of 15 amino acids. The CDR3 region is CAIREEGTGANVLTF. As DNA, the CDR3 is TGTGCCATCAGGGAGGAAGGTACTGGGGCCAACGTCCTGACTTTC.